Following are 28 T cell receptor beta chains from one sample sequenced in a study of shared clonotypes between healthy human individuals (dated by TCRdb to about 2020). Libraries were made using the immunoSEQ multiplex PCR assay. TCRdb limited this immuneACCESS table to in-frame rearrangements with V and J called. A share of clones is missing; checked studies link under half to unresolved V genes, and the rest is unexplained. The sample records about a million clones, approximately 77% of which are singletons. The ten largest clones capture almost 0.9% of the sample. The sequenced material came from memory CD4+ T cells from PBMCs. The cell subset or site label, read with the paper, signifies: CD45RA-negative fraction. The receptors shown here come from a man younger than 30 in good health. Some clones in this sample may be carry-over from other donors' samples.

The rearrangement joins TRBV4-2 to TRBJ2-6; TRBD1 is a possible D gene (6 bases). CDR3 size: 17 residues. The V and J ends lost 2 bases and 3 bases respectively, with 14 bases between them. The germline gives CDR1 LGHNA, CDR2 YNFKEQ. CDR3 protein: CASSQQTGQGGANVLTF. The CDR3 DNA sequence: TGTGCCAGCAGCCAACAAACAGGGCAGGGTGGGGCCAACGTCCTGACTTTC.

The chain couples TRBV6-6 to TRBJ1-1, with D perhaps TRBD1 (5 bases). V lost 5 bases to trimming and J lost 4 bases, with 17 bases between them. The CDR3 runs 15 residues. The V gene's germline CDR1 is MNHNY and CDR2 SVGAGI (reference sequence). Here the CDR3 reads CASSDVVAGGTEAFF. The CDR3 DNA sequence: TGTGCCAGCAGTGATGTCGTCGCGGGGGGCACTGAAGCTTTCTTT.

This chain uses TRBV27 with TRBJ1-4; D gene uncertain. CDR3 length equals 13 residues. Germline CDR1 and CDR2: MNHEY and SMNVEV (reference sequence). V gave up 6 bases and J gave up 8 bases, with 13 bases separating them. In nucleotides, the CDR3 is TGTGCCAGCAGGAAGACAAATCGCGAAAAACTGTTTTTT. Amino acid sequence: CASRKTNREKLFF.

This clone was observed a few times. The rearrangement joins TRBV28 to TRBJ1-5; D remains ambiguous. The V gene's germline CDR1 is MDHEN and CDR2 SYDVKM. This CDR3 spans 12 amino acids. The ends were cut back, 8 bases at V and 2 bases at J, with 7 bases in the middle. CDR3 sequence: CASSYGNQPQHF. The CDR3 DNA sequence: TGTGCCAGCTCCTATGGCAATCAGCCCCAGCATTTT.

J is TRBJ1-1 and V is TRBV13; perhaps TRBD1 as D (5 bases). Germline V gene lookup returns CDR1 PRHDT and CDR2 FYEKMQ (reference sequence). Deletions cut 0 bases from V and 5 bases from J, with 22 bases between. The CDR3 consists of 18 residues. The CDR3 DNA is TGTGCCAGCAGCTTAGGCCTAAGGCCAGGGAGGGGTGATACTGAAGCTTTCTTT. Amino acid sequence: CASSLGLRPGRGDTEAFF.

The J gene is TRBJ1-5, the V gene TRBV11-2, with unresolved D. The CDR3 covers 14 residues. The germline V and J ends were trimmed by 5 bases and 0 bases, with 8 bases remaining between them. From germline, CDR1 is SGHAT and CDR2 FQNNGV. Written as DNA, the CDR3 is TGTGCCAGCAGCCCCGTGGGTAGCAATCAGCCCCAGCATTTT. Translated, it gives CASSPVGSNQPQHF.

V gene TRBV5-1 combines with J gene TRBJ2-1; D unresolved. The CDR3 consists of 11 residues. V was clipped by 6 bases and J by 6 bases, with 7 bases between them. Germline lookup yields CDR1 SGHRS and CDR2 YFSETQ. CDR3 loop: CASTPGNEQFF. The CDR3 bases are TGCGCCAGCACCCCTGGCAATGAGCAGTTCTTC. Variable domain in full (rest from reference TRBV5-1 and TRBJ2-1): KAGVTQTPRYLIKTRGQQVTLSCSPISGHRSVSWYQQTPGQGLQFLFEYFSETQRNKGNFPGRFSGRQFSNSRSEMNVSTLELGDSALYLCASTPGNEQFFGPGTRLTVL.

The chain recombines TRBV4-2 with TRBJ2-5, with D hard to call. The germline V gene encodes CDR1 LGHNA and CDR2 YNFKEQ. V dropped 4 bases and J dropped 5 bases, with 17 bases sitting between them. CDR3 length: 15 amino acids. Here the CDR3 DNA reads TGTGCCAGCAGCCTAACCCTTAGGAATTTCGAGACCCAGTACTTC. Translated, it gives CASSLTLRNFETQYF.

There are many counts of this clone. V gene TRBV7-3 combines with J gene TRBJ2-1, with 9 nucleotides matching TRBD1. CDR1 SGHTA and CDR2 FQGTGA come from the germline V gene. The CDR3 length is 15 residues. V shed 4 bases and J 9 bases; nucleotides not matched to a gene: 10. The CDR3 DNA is TGTGCCAGCAGCTCTGTTACAGGGGGCCTGGGTGAGCAGTTCTTC. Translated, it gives CASSSVTGGLGEQFF. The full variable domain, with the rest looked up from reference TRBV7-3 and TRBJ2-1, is GAGVSQTPSNKVTEKGKYVELRCDPISGHTALYWYRQSLGQGPEFLIYFQGTGAADDSGLPNDRFFAVRPEGSVSTLKIQRTERGDSAVYLCASSSVTGGLGEQFFGPGTRLTVL.

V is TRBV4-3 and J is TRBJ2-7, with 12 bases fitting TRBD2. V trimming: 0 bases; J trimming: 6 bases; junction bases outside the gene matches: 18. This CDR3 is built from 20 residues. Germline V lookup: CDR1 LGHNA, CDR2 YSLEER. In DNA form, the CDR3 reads TGCGCCAGCAGCCAAGAAATCCGTGGACTAGCGGGATACCCTAAAGTCGAGCAGTACTTC. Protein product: CASSQEIRGLAGYPKVEQYF.

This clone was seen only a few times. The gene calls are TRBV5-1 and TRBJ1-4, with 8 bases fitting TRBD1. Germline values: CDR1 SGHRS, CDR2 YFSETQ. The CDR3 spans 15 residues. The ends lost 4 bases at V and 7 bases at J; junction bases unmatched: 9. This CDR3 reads CASSQQGASGEKLFF. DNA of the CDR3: TGCGCCAGCAGCCAGCAGGGGGCGAGCGGTGAAAAACTGTTTTTT. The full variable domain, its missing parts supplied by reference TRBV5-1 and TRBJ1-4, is KAGVTQTPRYLIKTRGQQVTLSCSPISGHRSVSWYQQTPGQGLQFLFEYFSETQRNKGNFPGRFSGRQFSNSRSEMNVSTLELGDSALYLCASSQQGASGEKLFFGSGTQLSVL.

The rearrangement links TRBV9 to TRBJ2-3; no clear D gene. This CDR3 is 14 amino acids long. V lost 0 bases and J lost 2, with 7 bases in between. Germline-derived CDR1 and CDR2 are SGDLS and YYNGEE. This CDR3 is CASSVGQPTDTQYF. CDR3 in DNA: TGTGCCAGCAGCGTAGGCCAGCCCACAGATACGCAGTATTTT.

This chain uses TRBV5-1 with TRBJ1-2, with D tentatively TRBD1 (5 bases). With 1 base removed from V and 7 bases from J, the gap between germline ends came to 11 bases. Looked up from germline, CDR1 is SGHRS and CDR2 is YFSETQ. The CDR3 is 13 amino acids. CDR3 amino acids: CASSLPGQGGYTF. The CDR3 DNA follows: TGCGCCAGCAGCTTGCCCGGGCAGGGTGGCTACACCTTC.

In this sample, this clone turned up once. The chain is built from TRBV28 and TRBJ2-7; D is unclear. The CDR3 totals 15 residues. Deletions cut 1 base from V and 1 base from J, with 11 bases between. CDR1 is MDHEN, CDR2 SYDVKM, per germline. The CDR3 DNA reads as TGTGCCAGCAGTTTATCCTGGGATGATTCCTACGAGCAGTACTTC. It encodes CASSLSWDDSYEQYF. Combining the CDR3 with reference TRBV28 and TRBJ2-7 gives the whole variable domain DVKVTQSSRYLVKRTGEKVFLECVQDMDHENMFWYRQDPGLGLRLIYFSYDVKMKEKGDIPEGYSVSREKKERFSLILESASTNQTSMYLCASSLSWDDSYEQYFGPGTRLTVT.

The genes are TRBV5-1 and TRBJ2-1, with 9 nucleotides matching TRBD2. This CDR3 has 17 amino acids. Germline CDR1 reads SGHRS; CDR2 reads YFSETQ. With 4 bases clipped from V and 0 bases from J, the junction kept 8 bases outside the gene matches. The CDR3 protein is CASSHPPSGDSYNEQFF. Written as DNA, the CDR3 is TGCGCCAGCAGCCACCCCCCTAGCGGGGACTCCTACAATGAGCAGTTCTTC.

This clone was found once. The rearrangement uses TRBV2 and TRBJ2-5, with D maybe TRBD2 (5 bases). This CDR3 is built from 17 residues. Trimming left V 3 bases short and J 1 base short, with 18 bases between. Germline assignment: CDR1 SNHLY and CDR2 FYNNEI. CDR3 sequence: CASSDFGSRGGQETQYF. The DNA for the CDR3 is TGTGCCAGCAGTGATTTTGGGTCCCGAGGAGGCCAAGAGACCCAGTACTTC.

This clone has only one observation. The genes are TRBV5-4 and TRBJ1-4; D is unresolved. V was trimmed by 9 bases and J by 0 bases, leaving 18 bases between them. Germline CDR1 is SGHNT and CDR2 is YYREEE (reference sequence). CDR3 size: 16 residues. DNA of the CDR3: TGTGCCACCACAAAGTCGGGCCTCGCAACTAATGAAAAACTGTTTTTT. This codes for CATTKSGLATNEKLFF.

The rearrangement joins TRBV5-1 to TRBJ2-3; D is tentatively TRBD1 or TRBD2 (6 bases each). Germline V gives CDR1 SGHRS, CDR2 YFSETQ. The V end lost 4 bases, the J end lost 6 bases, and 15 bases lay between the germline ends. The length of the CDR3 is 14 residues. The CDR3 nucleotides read TGCGCCAGCAGCCCGGGGGCCGGACTGGATACGCAGTATTTT. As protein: CASSPGAGLDTQYF.

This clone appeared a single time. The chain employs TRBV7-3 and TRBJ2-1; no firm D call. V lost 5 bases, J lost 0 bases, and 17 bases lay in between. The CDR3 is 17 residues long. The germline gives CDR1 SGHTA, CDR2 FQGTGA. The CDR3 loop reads CASSPRPTRVSYNEQFF. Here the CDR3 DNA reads TGTGCCAGCAGCCCCCGACCAACCCGGGTCTCCTACAATGAGCAGTTCTTC.

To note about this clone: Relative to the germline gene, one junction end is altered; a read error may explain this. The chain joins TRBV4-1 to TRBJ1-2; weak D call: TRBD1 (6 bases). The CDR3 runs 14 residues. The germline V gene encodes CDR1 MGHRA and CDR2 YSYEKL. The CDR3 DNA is TGCGCCAGCAGCCAAGCTGAATTAAACAGGGCACGGGCCTTC. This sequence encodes CASSQAELNRARAF.

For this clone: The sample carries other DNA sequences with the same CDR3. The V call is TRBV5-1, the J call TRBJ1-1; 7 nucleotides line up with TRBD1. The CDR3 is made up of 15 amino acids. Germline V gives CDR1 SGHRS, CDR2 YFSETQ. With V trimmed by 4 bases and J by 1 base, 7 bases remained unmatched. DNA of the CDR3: TGCGCCAGCAGCCCGACAGGGTTGGGGAACACTGAAGCTTTCTTT. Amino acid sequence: CASSPTGLGNTEAFF. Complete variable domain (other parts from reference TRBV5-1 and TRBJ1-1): KAGVTQTPRYLIKTRGQQVTLSCSPISGHRSVSWYQQTPGQGLQFLFEYFSETQRNKGNFPGRFSGRQFSNSRSEMNVSTLELGDSALYLCASSPTGLGNTEAFFGQGTRLTVV.

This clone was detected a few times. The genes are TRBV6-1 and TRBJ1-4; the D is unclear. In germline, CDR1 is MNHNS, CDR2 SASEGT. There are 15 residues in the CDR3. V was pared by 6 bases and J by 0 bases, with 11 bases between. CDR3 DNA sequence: TGTGCCAGCAGCCGCCGACCTGCAACTAATGAAAAACTGTTTTTT. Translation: CASSRRPATNEKLFF.

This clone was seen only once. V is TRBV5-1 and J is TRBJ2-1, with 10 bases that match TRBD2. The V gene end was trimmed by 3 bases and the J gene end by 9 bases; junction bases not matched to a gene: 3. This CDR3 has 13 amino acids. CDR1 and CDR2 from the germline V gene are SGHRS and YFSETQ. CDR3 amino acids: CASSSLAGVEQFF. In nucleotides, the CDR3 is TGCGCCAGCAGCTCTCTAGCGGGAGTTGAGCAGTTCTTC.

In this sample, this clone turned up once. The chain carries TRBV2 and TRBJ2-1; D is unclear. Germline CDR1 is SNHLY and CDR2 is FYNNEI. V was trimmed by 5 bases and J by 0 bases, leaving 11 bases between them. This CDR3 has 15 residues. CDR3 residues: CASSPPSGSYNEQFF. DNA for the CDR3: TGTGCCAGCAGTCCTCCTTCGGGCTCCTACAATGAGCAGTTCTTC. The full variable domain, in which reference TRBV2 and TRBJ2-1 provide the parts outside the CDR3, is EPEVTQTPSHQVTQMGQEVILRCVPISNHLYFYWYRQILGQKVEFLVSFYNNEISEKSEIFDDQFSVERPDGSNFTLKIRSTKLEDSAMYFCASSPPSGSYNEQFFGPGTRLTVL.

The chain's CDR3 is CASMGSVAVNSEQFF. CDR3 sequence (DNA): TGTGCCAGCATGGGAAGCGTTGCGGTGAATAGCGAGCAGTTCTTC. V is TRBV6-5 and J is TRBJ2-1; D unclear. The V gene's germline CDR1 is MNHEY and CDR2 SVGAGI. The V end lost 7 bases, the J end lost 10 bases, and 23 bases lay between the germline ends. The CDR3 is 15 residues long.

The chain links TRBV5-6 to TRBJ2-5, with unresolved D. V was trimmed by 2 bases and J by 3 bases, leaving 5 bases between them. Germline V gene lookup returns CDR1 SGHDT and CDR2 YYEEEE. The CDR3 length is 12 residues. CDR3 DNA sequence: TGTGCCAGCAGCTTCGATGAAGAGACCCAGTACTTC. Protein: CASSFDEETQYF.

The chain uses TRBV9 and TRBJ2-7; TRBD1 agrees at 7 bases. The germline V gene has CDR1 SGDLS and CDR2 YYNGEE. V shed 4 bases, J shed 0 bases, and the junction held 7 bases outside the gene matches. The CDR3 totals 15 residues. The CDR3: CASSYGTVASYEQYF. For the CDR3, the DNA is TGTGCCAGCAGCTACGGGACAGTAGCCTCCTACGAGCAGTACTTC.

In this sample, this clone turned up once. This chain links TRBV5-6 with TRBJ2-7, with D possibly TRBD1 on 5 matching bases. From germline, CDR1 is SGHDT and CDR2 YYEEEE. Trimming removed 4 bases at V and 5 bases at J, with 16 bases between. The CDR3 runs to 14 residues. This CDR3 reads CASSRQGYGNEQYF. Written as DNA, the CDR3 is TGTGCCAGCAGCCGGCAGGGATATGGAAACGAGCAGTACTTC.